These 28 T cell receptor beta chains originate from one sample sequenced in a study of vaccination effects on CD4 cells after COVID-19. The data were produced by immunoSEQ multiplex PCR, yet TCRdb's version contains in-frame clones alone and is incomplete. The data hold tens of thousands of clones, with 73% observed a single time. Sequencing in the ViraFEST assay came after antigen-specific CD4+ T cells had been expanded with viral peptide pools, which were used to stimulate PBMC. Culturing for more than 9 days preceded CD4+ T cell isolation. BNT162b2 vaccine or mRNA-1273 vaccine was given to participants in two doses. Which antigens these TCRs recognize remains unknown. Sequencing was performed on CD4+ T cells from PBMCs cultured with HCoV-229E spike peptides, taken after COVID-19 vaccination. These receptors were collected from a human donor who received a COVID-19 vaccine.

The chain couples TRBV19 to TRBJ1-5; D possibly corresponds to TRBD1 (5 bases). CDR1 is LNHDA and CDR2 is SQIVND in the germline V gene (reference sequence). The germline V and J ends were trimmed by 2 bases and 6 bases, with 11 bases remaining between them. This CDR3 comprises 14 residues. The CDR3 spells CASSILGVSQPQHF. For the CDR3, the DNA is TGTGCCAGTAGTATATTGGGGGTTAGTCAGCCCCAGCATTTT. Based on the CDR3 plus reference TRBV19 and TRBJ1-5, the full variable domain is DGGITQSPKYLFRKEGQNVTLSCEQNLNHDAMYWYRQDPGQGLRLIYYSQIVNDFQKGDIAEGYSVSREKKESFPLTVTSAQKNPTAFYLCASSILGVSQPQHFGDGTRLSIL.

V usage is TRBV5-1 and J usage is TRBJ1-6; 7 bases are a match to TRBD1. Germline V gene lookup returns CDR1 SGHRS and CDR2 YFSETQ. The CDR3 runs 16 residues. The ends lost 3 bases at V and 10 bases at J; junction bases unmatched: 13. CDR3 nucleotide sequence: TGCGCCAGCAGCTCGGGACTGACAGGGAAGGGATCACCCCTCCACTTT. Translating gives CASSSGLTGKGSPLHF.

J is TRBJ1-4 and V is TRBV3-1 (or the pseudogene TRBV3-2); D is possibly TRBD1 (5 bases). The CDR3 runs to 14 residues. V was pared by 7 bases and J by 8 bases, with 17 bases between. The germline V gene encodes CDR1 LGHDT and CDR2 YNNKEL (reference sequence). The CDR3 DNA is TGTGCCAGCACAACAAAACGGGGGGACGAAAAACTGTTTTTT. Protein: CASTTKRGDEKLFF.

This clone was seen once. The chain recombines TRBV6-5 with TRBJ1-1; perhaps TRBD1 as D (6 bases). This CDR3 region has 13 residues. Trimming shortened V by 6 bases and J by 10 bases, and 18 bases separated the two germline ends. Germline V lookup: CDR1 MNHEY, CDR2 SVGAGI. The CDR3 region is CASRSRGTEGAFF. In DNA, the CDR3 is TGTGCCAGCAGGTCCAGGGGTACAGAGGGAGCTTTCTTT.

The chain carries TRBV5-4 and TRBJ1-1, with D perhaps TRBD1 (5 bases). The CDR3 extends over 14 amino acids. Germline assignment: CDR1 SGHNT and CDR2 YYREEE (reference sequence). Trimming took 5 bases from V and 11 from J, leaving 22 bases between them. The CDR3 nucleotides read TGTGCCAGCAGTGGGGGGGTATCCCCCGATCGGGCTTTCTTT. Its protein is CASSGGVSPDRAFF.

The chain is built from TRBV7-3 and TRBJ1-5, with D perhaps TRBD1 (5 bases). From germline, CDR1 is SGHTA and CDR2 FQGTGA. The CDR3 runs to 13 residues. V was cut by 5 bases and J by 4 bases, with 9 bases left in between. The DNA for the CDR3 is TGTGCCAGCAGCACAGGAGGAAATCAGCCCCAGCATTTT. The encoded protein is CASSTGGNQPQHF.

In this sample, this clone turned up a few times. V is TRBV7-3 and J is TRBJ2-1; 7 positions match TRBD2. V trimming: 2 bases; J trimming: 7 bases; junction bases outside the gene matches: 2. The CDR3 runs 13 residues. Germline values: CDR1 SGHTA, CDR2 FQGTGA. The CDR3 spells CASSLAGVNEQFF. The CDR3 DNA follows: TGTGCCAGCAGCTTAGCGGGGGTAAATGAGCAGTTCTTC.

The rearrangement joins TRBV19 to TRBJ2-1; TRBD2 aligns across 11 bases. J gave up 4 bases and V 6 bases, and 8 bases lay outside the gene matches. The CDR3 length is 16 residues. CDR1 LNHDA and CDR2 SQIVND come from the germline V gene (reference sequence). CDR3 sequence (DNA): TGTGCCAGTAGGAGCTCACTAGCGGGGGAGTACAATGAGCAGTTCTTC. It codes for CASRSSLAGEYNEQFF.

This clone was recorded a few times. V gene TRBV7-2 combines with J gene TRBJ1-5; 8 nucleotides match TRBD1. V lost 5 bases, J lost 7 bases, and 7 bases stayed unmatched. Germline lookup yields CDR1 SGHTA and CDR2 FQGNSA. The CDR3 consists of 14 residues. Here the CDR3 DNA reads TGTGCCAGCAGCCTTGACAGGGGAGGACAGCCCCAGCATTTT. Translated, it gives CASSLDRGGQPQHF.

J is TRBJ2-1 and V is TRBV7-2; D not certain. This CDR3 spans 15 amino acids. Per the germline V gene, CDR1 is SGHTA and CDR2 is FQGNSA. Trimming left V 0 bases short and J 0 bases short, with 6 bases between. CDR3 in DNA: TGTGCCAGCAGCTTAGCGTTTAGCTCCTACAATGAGCAGTTCTTC. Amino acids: CASSLAFSSYNEQFF.

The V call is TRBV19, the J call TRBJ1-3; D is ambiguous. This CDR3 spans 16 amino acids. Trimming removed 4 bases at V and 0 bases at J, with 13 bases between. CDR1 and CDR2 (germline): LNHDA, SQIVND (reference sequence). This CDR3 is CASSTRRLGSGNTIYF. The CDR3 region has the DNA TGTGCCAGTAGTACGCGGCGTCTCGGCTCTGGAAACACCATATATTTT. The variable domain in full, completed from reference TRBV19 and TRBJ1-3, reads DGGITQSPKYLFRKEGQNVTLSCEQNLNHDAMYWYRQDPGQGLRLIYYSQIVNDFQKGDIAEGYSVSREKKESFPLTVTSAQKNPTAFYLCASSTRRLGSGNTIYFGEGSWLTVV.

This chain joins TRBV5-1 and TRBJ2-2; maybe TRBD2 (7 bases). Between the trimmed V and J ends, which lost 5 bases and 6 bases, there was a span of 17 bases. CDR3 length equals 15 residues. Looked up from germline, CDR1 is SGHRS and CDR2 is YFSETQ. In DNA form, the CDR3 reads TGCGCCAGCAGACCATGGGGGGGCCCTTCCGGGGAGCTGTTTTTT. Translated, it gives CASRPWGGPSGELFF.

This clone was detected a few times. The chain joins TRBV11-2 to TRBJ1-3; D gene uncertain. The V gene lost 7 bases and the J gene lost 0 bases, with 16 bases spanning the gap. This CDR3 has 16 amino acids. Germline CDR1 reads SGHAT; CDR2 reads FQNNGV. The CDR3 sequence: CASTQLPRDSGNTIYF. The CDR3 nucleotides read TGTGCCAGCACCCAACTTCCAAGGGACTCTGGAAACACCATATATTTT.

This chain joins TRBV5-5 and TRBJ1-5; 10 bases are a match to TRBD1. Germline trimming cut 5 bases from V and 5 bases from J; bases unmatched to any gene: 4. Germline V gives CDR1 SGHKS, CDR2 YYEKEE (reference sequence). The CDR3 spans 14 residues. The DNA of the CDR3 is TGTGCCAGCAGGTCCGGGACAGGGGATCAGCCCCAGCATTTT. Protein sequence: CASRSGTGDQPQHF.

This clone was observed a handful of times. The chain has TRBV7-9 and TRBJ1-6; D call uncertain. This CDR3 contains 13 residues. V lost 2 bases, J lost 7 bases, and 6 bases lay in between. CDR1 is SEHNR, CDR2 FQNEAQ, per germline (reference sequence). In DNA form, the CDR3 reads TGTGCCAGCAGCTTAAATCAGAATTCACCCCTCCACTTT. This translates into CASSLNQNSPLHF.

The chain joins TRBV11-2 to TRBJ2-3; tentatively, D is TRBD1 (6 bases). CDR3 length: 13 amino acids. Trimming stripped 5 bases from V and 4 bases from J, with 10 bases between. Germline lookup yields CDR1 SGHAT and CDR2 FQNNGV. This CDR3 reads CASSTGIADTQYF. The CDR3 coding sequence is TGTGCCAGCAGCACAGGGATCGCAGATACGCAGTATTTT.

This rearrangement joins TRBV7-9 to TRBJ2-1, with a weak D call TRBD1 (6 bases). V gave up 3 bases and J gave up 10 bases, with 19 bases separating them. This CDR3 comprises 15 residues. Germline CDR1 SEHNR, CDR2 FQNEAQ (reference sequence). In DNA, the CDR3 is TGTGCCAGCAGCTTCGGTCAGATCCCCACAGGGGAGCAGTTCTTC. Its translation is CASSFGQIPTGEQFF.

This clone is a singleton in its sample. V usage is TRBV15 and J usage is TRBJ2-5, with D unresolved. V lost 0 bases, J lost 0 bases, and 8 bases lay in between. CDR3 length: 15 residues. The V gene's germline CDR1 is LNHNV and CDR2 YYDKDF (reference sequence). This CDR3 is CATSRDQDYQETQYF. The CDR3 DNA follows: TGTGCCACCAGCAGAGACCAGGATTACCAAGAGACCCAGTACTTC.

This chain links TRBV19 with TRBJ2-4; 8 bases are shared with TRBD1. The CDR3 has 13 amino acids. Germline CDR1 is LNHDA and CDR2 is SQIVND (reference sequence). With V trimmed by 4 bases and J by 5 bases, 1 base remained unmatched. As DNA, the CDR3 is TGTGCCAGTAGTAGGGGACAGGAAAACATTCAGTACTTC. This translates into CASSRGQENIQYF.

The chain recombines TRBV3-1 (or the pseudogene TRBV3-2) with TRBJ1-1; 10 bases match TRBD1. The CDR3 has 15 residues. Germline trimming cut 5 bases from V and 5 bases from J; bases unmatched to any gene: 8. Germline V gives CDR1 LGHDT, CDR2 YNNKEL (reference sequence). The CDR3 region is CASSTRTGGSTEAFF. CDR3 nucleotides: TGTGCCAGCAGCACTCGGACAGGGGGTAGTACTGAAGCTTTCTTT.

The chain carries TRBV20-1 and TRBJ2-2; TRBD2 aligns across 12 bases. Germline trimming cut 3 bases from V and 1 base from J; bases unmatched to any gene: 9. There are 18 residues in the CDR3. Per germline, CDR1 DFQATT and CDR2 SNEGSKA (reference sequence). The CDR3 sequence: CSASDRTSGVRNTGELFF. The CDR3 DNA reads TGCAGTGCTAGTGACAGGACTAGCGGGGTCCGGAACACCGGGGAGCTGTTTTTT.

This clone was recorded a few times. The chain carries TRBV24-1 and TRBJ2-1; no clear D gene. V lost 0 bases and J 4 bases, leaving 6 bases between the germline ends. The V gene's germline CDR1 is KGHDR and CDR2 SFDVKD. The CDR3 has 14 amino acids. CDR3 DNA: TGTGCCACCAGTGATTTGCTGTCGTACAATGAGCAGTTCTTC. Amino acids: CATSDLLSYNEQFF.

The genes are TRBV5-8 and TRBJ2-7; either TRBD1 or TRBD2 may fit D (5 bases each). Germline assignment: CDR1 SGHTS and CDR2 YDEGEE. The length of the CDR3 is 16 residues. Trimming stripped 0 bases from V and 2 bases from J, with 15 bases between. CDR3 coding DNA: TGTGCCAGCAGCTTGGCCGAGGGGTCGGTTCCCTACGAGCAGTACGTC. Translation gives CASSLAEGSVPYEQYV.

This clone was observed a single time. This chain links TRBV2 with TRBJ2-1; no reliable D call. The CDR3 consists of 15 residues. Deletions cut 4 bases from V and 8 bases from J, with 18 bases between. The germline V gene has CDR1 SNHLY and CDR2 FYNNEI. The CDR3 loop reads CASSVNHGGLDEQFF. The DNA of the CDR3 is TGTGCCAGCAGTGTAAACCACGGCGGCCTAGATGAGCAGTTCTTC.

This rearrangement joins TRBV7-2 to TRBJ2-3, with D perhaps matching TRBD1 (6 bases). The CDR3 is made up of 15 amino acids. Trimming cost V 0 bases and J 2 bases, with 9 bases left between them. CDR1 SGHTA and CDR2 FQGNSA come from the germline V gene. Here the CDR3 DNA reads TGTGCCAGCAGCTTAGCGGGACACCCCACAGATACGCAGTATTTT. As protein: CASSLAGHPTDTQYF.

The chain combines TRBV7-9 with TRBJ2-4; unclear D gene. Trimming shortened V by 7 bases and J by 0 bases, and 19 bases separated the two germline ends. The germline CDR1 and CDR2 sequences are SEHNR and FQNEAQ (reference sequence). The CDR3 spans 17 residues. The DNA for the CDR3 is TGTGCCAGCACCGAATTGGGCACAACCCTAGCCAAAAACATTCAGTACTTC. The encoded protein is CASTELGTTLAKNIQYF.

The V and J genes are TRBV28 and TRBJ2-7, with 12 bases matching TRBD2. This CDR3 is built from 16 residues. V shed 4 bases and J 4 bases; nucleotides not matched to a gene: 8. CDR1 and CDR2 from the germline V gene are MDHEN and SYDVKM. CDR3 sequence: CASSSRTSGDLYEQYV. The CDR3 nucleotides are TGTGCCAGCAGTTCGAGGACTAGCGGGGACCTATACGAGCAGTACGTC.

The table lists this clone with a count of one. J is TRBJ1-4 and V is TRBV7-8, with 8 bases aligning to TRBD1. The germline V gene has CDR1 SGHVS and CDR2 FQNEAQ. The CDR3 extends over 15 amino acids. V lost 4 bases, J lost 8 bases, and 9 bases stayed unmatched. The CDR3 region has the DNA TGTGCCAGCAGCTACAGGACAGGGAGTTACGAAAAACTGTTTTTT. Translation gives CASSYRTGSYEKLFF.